This TCR beta chain was sequenced during a study of blood T cells in healthy people across ages. This clonotype was recorded many times. This CDR3 has 14 amino acids. Deletions cut 6 bases from V and 3 bases from J, with 12 bases between. Germline assignment: CDR1 MDHEN and CDR2 SYDVKM. A second about 7 to 11 cycle PCR used barcoded and J-beta primers. TCRdb itself ran the 5' RACE reads through MiXCR, one entry per CDR3 protein. This table holds 1.5 million to 2 million distinct CDR3 sequences, around half found once. The chain couples TRBV28 to TRBJ1-5; no definite D call. Sequencing was performed on blood. This sequence originates from a woman aged 40 to 50 in good health. The CDR3 sequence: CASSITGDNQPQHF. The CDR3 DNA follows: TGTGCCAGCAGCATTACCGGGGACAATCAGCCCCAGCATTTT.